Following are 2 T cell receptor beta chains from one sample sequenced in a study of blood T cell repertoires in COVID-19. Method: immunoSEQ multiplex PCR; TCRdb's copy keeps in-frame clones and lacks some. Of approximately 230,000 clones listed, 70% to 90% are singletons. What was sequenced was peripheral blood. Receptors originate from a young woman with COVID-19, enrolled during active disease.

CDR3 amino acids: CASSLGGFRSYNEQFF. As DNA, the CDR3 is TGTGCCAGCAGCTTAGGTGGCTTTCGCTCCTACAATGAGCAGTTCTTC. The chain couples TRBV7-2 to TRBJ2-1, with D uncertain. The CDR3 runs 16 residues. Trimming left V 1 base short and J 0 bases short, with 10 bases between. Germline lookup yields CDR1 SGHTA and CDR2 FQGNSA. The full variable domain, completed using reference TRBV7-2 and TRBJ2-1, is GAGVSQSPSNKVTEKGKDVELRCDPISGHTALYWYRQSLGQGLEFLIYFQGNSAPDKSGLPSDRFSAERTGGSVSTLTIQRTQQEDSAVYLCASSLGGFRSYNEQFFGPGTRLTVL.

V usage is TRBV29-1 and J usage is TRBJ1-2; 8 nucleotides match TRBD1. Germline values: CDR1 SQVTM, CDR2 ANQGSEA. The CDR3 is 11 residues long. V was pared by 7 bases and J by 8 bases, with 6 bases of the junction left unmatched. The CDR3 coding sequence is TGCAGCGGCAGGGGGCGGGAGGGCTACACCTTC. Amino acid sequence: CSGRGREGYTF.